The present T cell receptor (beta chain) was sequenced within a study of T cells in Graves' hyperthyroidism and ophthalmopathy. General study findings and limits: Ophthalmopathy was distinguished from stable hyperthyroidism by 13 V-J signatures.

The V and J ends lost 0 bases and 4 bases, in that order; junction bases with no gene match: 6. The CDR3 spans 16 residues. Per the germline V gene, CDR1 is SGHRS and CDR2 is YFSETQ. RNA transcripts gave rise to amplified TCR beta CDR3 regions. The TCR CDR3 first-round RT-PCR relied on the HTBI primer set. TCRdb passed the multiplex PCR reads through MiXCR, listing each CDR3 protein once. The sample gives about 640,000 distinct CDR3 sequences, approximately 15% of which show up once; 9.5% to 15% is in the top ten. This clonotype was seen at least ten times. As yet, its antigen is unknown. From 10 ml of fresh peripheral blood, PBMCs were isolated.

The sample taken for sequencing was blood. This receptor was obtained from a woman in her fifties or sixties with Graves' ophthalmopathy. The V gene is TRBV5-1, the J gene TRBJ2-1; TRBD2 aligns across 8 bases. CDR3 in amino acids: CASSLEAGARYNEQFF. DNA for the CDR3: TGCGCCAGCAGCTTGGAAGCGGGAGCAAGGTACAATGAGCAGTTCTTC.